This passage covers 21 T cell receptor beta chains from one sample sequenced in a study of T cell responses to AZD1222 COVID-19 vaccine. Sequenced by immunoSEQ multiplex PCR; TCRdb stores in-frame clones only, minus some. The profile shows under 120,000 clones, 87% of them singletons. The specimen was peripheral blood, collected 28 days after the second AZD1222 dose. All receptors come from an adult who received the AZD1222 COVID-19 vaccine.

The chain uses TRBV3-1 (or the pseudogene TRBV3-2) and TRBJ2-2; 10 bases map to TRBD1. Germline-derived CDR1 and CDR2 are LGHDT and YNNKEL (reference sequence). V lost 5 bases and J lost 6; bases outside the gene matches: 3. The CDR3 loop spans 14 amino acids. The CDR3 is CASSYDRGPGELFF. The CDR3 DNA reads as TGTGCCAGCAGCTACGACAGGGGGCCCGGGGAGCTGTTTTTT.

The CDR3, as DNA: TGCAGCGCGGGGATCGTGGGGTCAAGCTCTGGAAACACCATATATTTT. Its protein is CSAGIVGSSSGNTIYF. The chain recombines TRBV29-1 with TRBJ1-3; D uncertain. The V and J ends lost 7 bases and 0 bases respectively, with 19 bases between them. Germline V lookup: CDR1 SQVTM, CDR2 ANQGSEA. There are 16 residues in the CDR3.

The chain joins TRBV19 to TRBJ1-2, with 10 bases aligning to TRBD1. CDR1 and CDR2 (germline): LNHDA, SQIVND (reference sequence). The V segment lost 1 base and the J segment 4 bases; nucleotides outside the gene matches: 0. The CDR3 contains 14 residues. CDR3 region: CASSIGTGGYGYTF. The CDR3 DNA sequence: TGTGCCAGTAGTATAGGGACAGGGGGCTATGGCTACACCTTC.

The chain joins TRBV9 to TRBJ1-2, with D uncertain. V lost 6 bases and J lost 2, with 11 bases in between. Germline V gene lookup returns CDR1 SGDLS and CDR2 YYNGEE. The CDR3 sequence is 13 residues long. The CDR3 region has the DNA TGTGCCAGCACCTCGGTAGGGAACTATGGCTACACCTTC. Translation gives CASTSVGNYGYTF.

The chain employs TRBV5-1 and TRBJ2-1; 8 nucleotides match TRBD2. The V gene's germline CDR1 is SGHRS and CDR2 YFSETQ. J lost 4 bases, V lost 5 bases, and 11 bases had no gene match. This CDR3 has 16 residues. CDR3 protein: CASRPAVIAGYNEQFF. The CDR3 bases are TGCGCCAGCAGACCCGCCGTAATAGCGGGATACAATGAGCAGTTCTTC.

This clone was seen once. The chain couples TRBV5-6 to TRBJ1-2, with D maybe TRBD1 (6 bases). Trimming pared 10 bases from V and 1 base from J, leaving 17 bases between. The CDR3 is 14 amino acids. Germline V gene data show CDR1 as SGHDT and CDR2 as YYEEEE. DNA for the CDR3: TGTGCCGGTTCGACAGGCGGTTTTAACTATGGCTACACCTTC. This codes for CAGSTGGFNYGYTF.

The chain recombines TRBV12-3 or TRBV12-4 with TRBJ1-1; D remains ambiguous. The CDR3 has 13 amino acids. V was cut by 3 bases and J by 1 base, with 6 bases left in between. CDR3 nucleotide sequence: TGTGCCAGCAGTTTTTCAGGGAACACTGAAGCTTTCTTT. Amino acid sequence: CASSFSGNTEAFF.

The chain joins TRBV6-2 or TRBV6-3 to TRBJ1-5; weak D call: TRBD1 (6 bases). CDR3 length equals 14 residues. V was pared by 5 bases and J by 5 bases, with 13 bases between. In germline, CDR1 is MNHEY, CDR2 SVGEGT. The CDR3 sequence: CASSPQGYHQPQHF. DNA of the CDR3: TGTGCCAGCAGTCCCCAGGGGTATCATCAGCCCCAGCATTTT.

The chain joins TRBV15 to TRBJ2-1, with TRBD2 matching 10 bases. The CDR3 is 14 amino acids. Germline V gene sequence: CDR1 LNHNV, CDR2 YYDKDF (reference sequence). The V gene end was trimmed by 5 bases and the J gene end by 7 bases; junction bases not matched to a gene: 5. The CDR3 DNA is TGTGCCACCAGCGCGAAACTAGCGGGAAATGAGCAGTTCTTC. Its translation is CATSAKLAGNEQFF. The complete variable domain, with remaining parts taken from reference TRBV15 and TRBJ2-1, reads DAMVIQNPRYQVTQFGKPVTLSCSQTLNHNVMYWYQQKSSQAPKLLFHYYDKDFNNEADTPDNFQSRRPNTSFCFLDIRSPGLGDTAMYLCATSAKLAGNEQFFGPGTRLTVL.

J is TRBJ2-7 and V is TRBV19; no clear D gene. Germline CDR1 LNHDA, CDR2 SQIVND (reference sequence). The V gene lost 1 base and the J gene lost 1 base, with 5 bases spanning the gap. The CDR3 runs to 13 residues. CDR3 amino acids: CASSIGRSYEQYF. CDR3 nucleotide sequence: TGTGCCAGTAGTATAGGCAGATCCTACGAGCAGTACTTC.

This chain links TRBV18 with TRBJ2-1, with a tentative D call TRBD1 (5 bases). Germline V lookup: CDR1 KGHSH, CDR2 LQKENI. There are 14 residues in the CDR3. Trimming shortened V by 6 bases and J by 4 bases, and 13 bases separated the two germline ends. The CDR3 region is CASSPGLAYNEQFF. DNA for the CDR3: TGTGCCAGCTCCCCAGGGTTGGCGTACAATGAGCAGTTCTTC. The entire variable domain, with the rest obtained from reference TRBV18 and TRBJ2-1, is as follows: NAGVMQNPRHLVRRRGQEARLRCSPMKGHSHVYWYRQLPEEGLKFMVYLQKENIIDESGMPKERFSAEFPKEGPSILRIQQVVRGDSAAYFCASSPGLAYNEQFFGPGTRLTVL.

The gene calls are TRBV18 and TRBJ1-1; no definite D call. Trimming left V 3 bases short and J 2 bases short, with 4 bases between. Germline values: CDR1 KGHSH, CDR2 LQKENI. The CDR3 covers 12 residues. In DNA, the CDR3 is TGTGCCAGCTCACCGCGAAACACTGAAGCTTTCTTT. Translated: CASSPRNTEAFF.

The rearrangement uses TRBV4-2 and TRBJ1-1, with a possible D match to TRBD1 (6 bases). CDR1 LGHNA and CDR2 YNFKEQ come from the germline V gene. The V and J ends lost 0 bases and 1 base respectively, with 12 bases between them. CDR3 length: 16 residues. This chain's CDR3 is CASSQEGGHKNTEAFF. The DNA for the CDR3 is TGTGCCAGCAGCCAAGAAGGGGGACATAAGAACACTGAAGCTTTCTTT.

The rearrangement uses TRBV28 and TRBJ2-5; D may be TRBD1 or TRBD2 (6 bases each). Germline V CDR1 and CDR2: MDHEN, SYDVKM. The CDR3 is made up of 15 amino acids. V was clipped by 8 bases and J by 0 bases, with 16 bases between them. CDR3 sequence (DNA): TGTGCCAGCCGACAAGGGGGGATGTACCAAGAGACCCAGTACTTC. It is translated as CASRQGGMYQETQYF.

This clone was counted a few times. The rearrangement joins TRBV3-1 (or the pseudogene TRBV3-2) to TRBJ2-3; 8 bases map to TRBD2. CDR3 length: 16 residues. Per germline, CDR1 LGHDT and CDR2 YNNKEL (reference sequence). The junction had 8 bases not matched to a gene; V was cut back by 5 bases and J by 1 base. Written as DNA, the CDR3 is TGTGCCAGCAGCTCCCATACTAGCGGACGCACAGATACGCAGTATTTT. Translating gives CASSSHTSGRTDTQYF.

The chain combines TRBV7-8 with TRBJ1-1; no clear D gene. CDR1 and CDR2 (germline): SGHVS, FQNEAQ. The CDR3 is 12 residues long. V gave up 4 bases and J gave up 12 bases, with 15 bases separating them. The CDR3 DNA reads TGTGCCAGCAGCTCCTCAGGCCGCCGTTCTTTCTTT. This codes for CASSSSGRRSFF.

The CDR3 bases are TGTGCCAGCTCACCGTGGGGTAAGGATCAGCCCCAGCATTTT. Its translation is CASSPWGKDQPQHF. The J gene is TRBJ1-5, the V gene TRBV18; D is unclear. V lost 3 bases and J 5 bases, leaving 11 bases between the germline ends. Germline-derived CDR1 and CDR2 are KGHSH and LQKENI. CDR3 length: 14 amino acids.

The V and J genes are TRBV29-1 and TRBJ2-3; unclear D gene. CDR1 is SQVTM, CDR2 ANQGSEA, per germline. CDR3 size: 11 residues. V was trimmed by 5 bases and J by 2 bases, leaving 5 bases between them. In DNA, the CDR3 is TGCAGCGTTCTGTACACAGATACGCAGTATTTT. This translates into CSVLYTDTQYF.

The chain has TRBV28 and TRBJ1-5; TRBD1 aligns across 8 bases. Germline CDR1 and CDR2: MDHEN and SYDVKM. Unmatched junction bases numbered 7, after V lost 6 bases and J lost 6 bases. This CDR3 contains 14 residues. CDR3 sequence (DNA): TGTGCCAGCAGACGGACAGGGTCGAGTCAGCCCCAGCATTTT. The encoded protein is CASRRTGSSQPQHF.

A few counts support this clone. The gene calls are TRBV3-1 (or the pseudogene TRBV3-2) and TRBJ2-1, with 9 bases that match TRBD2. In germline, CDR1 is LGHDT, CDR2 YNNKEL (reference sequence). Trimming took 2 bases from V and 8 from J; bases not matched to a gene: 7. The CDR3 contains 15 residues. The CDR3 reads CASSQKAGGLDEQFF. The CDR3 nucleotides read TGTGCCAGCAGCCAAAAAGCGGGAGGTTTGGATGAGCAGTTCTTC.

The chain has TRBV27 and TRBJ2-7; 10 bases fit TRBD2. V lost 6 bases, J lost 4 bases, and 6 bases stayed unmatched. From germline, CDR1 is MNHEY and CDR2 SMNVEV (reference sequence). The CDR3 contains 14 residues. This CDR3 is CASRPSGRGYEQYF. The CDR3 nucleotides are TGTGCCAGCAGACCTAGCGGGAGAGGGTACGAGCAGTACTTC.